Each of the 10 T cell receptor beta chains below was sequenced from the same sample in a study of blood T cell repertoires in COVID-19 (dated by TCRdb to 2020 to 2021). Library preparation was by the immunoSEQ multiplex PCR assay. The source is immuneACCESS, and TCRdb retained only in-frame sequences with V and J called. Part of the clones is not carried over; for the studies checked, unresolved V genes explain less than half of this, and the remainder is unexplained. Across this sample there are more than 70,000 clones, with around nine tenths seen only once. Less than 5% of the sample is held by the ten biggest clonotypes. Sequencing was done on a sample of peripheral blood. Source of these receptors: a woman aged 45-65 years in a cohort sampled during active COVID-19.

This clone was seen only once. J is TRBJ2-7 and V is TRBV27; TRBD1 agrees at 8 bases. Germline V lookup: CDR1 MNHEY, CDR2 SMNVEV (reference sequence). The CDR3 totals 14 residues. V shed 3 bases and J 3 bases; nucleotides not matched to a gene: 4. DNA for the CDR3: TGTGCCAGCAGTTTCGACAGGGGCGGCTACGAGCAGTACTTC. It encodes CASSFDRGGYEQYF.

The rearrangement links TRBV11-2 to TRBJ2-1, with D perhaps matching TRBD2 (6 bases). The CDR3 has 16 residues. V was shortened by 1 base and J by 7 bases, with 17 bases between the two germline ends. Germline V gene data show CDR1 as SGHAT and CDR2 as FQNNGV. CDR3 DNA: TGTGCCAGCAGCTTAGTGGTGGGAGGAGTTGGGAATGAGCAGTTCTTC. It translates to CASSLVVGGVGNEQFF.

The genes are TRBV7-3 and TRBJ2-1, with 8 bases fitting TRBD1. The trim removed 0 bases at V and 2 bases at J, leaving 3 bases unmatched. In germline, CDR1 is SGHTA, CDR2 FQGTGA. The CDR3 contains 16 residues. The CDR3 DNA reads TGTGCCAGCAGCTTAACACGGACAGGGCCCTACAATGAGCAGTTCTTC. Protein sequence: CASSLTRTGPYNEQFF. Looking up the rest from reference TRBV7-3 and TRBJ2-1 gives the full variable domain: GAGVSQTPSNKVTEKGKYVELRCDPISGHTALYWYRQSLGQGPEFLIYFQGTGAADDSGLPNDRFFAVRPEGSVSTLKIQRTERGDSAVYLCASSLTRTGPYNEQFFGPGTRLTVL.

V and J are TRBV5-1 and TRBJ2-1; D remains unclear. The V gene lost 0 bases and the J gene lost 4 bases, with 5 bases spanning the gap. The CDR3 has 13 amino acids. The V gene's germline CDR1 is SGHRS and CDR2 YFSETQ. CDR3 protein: CASSLAQYNEQFF. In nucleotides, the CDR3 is TGCGCCAGCAGCTTGGCCCAGTACAATGAGCAGTTCTTC.

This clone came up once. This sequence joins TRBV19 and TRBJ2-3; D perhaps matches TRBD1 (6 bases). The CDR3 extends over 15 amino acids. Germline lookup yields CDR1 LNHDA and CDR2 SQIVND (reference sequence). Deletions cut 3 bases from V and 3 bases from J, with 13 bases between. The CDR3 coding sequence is TGTGCCAGTAGTATCGGGACATCGGGTACAGATACGCAGTATTTT. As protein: CASSIGTSGTDTQYF.

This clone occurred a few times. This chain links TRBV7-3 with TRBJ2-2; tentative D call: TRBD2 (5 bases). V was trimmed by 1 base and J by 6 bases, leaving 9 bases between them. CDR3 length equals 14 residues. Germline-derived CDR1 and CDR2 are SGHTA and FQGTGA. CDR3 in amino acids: CASSLRGRAGELFF. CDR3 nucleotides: TGTGCCAGCAGCTTAAGAGGGAGAGCCGGGGAGCTGTTTTTT.

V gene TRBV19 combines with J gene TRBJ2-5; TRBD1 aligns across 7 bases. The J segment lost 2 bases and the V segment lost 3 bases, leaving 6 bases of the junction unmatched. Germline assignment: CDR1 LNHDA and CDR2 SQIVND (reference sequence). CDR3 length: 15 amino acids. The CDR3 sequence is CASSINRDRQETQYF. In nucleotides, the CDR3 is TGTGCCAGTAGTATCAACCGGGACAGACAAGAGACCCAGTACTTC.

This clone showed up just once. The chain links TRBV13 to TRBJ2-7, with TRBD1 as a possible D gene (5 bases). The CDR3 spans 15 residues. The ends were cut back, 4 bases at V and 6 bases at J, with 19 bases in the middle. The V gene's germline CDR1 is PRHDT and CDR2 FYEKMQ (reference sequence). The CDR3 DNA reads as TGTGCCAGCAGCTCTGCAGGCCAGGGTTTTCTCGAGCAGTACTTC. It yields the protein CASSSAGQGFLEQYF. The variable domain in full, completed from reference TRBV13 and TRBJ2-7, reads AAGVIQSPRHLIKEKRETATLKCYPIPRHDTVYWYQQGPGQDPQFLISFYEKMQSDKGSIPDRFSAQQFSDYHSELNMSSLELGDSALYFCASSSAGQGFLEQYFGPGTRLTVT.

The CDR3 region is CASSRPGTSGKGAQYF. In DNA form, the CDR3 reads TGTGCCAGCAGCCGCCCGGGGACTAGCGGGAAAGGTGCGCAGTATTTT. This sequence joins TRBV3-1 (or the pseudogene TRBV3-2) and TRBJ2-3; 13 bases agree with TRBD2. The trim removed 4 bases at V and 10 bases at J, leaving 11 bases unmatched. Germline CDR1 reads LGHDT; CDR2 reads YNNKEL (reference sequence). The CDR3 consists of 16 residues.

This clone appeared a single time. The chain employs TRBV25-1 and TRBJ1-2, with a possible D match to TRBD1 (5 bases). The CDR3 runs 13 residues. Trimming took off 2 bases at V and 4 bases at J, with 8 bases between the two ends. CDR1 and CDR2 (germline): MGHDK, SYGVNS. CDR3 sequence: CASSETGSYGYTF. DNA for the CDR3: TGTGCCAGCAGTGAAACAGGTTCCTATGGCTACACCTTC.